The 24 T cell receptor beta chains below were found in one sample sequenced in a study of PD-L1 blockade in urothelial cancer. Time point here: pretreatment peripheral blood. Assay: immunoSEQ multiplex PCR; the TCRdb copy retains only in-frame clones and omits some. Of roughly 51,000 clones in the sample, 86% were seen once. This sample comprised PBMCs, obtained around atezolizumab (anti-PD-L1) treatment. The receptors shown here come from a man in his sixties with urothelial cancer.

This clone was detected once. V gene TRBV6-6 combines with J gene TRBJ1-1; D remains ambiguous. Trimming removed 4 bases from V and 1 base from J, with 13 bases in between. The CDR3 runs 15 residues. The germline V gene has CDR1 MNHNY and CDR2 SVGAGI (reference sequence). CDR3 in DNA: TGTGCCAGCAGTTTCGTTCCGGGAGAGAACACTGAAGCTTTCTTT. Its translation: CASSFVPGENTEAFF.

This CDR3 reads CASSPDRVGQPQHF. The DNA for the CDR3 is TGCGCCAGCAGCCCGGACAGGGTGGGTCAGCCCCAGCATTTT. J is TRBJ1-5 and V is TRBV5-1, with 8 bases that match TRBD1. V trimming: 4 bases; J trimming: 6 bases; junction bases outside the gene matches: 6. The CDR3 spans 14 residues. Germline assignment: CDR1 SGHRS and CDR2 YFSETQ.

V and J are TRBV7-9 and TRBJ1-5; TRBD1 might be the D (6 bases). Germline CDR1 SEHNR, CDR2 FQNEAQ (reference sequence). This CDR3 is 15 amino acids long. Deletions cut 5 bases from V and 3 bases from J, with 14 bases between. CDR3 coding DNA: TGTGCCAGCAGCGCCTCGACAGGCCCCAATCAGCCCCAGCATTTT. Its protein is CASSASTGPNQPQHF.

The V and J genes are TRBV6-1 and TRBJ1-1; maybe TRBD1 (5 bases). The CDR3 sequence is 14 residues long. The V and J ends lost 7 bases and 1 base respectively, with 13 bases between them. Germline CDR1 MNHNS, CDR2 SASEGT. The CDR3 spells CASKGTPTNTEAFF. In DNA, the CDR3 is TGTGCCAGCAAAGGGACTCCGACGAACACTGAAGCTTTCTTT.

The chain uses TRBV19 and TRBJ2-7; TRBD1 agrees at 7 bases. The ends lost 6 bases at V and 3 bases at J; junction bases unmatched: 8. Germline V CDR1 and CDR2: LNHDA, SQIVND (reference sequence). CDR3 size: 14 residues. CDR3 DNA: TGTGCCAGTAGGGAACAGGGGCTTGGCTACGAGCAGTACTTC. Its protein product is CASREQGLGYEQYF.

This clone was counted once. This chain connects TRBV20-1 to TRBJ1-2; no clear D gene. CDR1 and CDR2 (germline): DFQATT, SNEGSKA (reference sequence). The CDR3 contains 11 residues. Trimming left V 3 bases short and J 7 bases short, with 9 bases between. The CDR3 region has the DNA TGCAGTGCTAGTCAGTTCTCTGGCTACACCTTC. This gives the protein CSASQFSGYTF.

The genes are TRBV30 and TRBJ2-3; no clear D. CDR3 length: 13 amino acids. The V gene lost 0 bases and the J gene lost 3 bases, with 7 bases spanning the gap. Germline-derived CDR1 and CDR2 are GTSNPN and SVGIG (reference sequence). The CDR3 coding sequence is TGTGCCTGGAGTGTTAAGCTTACAGATACGCAGTATTTT. Translation gives CAWSVKLTDTQYF. Full variable domain (outside the CDR3, taken from reference TRBV30 and TRBJ2-3): SQTIHQWPATLVQPVGSPLSLECTVEGTSNPNLYWYRQAAGRGLQLLFYSVGIGQISSEVPQNLSASRPQDRQFILSSKKLLLSDSGFYLCAWSVKLTDTQYFGPGTRLTVL.

The J gene is TRBJ1-5, the V gene TRBV9; D unresolved. The germline CDR1 and CDR2 sequences are SGDLS and YYNGEE. Trimming left V 0 bases short and J 1 base short, with 5 bases between. This CDR3 has 14 residues. The CDR3 region has the DNA TGTGCCAGCAGCGTAGGACAAAGCAATCAGCCCCAGCATTTT. This translates into CASSVGQSNQPQHF.

This chain connects TRBV7-6 to TRBJ2-5; 8 bases are a match to TRBD2. CDR1 is SGHVS, CDR2 FNYEAQ, per germline. V lost 5 bases, J lost 2 bases, and 7 bases stayed unmatched. This CDR3 contains 15 residues. CDR3 loop: CASSRTGGVQETQYF. The CDR3 DNA reads TGTGCCAGCAGCAGAACCGGGGGGGTGCAAGAGACCCAGTACTTC.

The chain combines TRBV7-9 with TRBJ1-6; D is perhaps TRBD1 (6 bases). Trimming took 8 bases from V and 10 from J, leaving 18 bases between them. CDR1 and CDR2 from the germline V gene are SEHNR and FQNEAQ (reference sequence). CDR3 length: 14 amino acids. The CDR3 nucleotides read TGTGCCAGCGGGTACACAGGGCCGGAATCACCCCTCCACTTT. It specifies CASGYTGPESPLHF.

The chain employs TRBV19 and TRBJ2-7, with D maybe TRBD1 (6 bases). Per germline, CDR1 LNHDA and CDR2 SQIVND (reference sequence). The V gene lost 10 bases and the J gene lost 2 bases, with 15 bases spanning the gap. This CDR3 comprises 13 residues. The CDR3 bases are TGTGCCAACACAAGGGACACAGCCTACGAGCAGTACTTC. Protein: CANTRDTAYEQYF.

This chain uses TRBV28 with TRBJ2-3; TRBD2 matches at 8 bases. The CDR3 totals 17 residues. Losses at the gene ends were 3 bases for V and 3 bases for J; bases not matched to a gene: 11. Germline V gives CDR1 MDHEN, CDR2 SYDVKM. CDR3 nucleotide sequence: TGTGCCAGCAGTTTCTTTGGTTCTAGCGGGCTGACAGATACGCAGTATTTT. Translation gives CASSFFGSSGLTDTQYF.

The chain recombines TRBV5-3 with TRBJ1-6; TRBD1 aligns across 12 bases. TRBV5-3 is classed as an ORF, of uncertain function. V gave up 4 bases and J gave up 10 bases; unmatched junction bases: 9. The CDR3 loop spans 16 amino acids. Here the CDR3 reads CARSSPGQGAMSPLHF. For the CDR3, the DNA is TGTGCCAGAAGCAGCCCGGGACAGGGGGCTATGTCACCCCTCCACTTT.

The V call is TRBV2, the J call TRBJ1-1; TRBD1 is a possible D gene (6 bases). The germline V and J ends were trimmed by 5 bases and 2 bases, with 9 bases remaining between them. CDR1 is SNHLY, CDR2 FYNNEI, per germline. CDR3 length equals 13 residues. The CDR3: CASSPRGNTEAFF. The CDR3 region has the DNA TGTGCCAGCAGTCCCAGGGGTAACACTGAAGCTTTCTTT.

This clone was detected only once. The chain couples TRBV5-6 to TRBJ1-1, with D tentatively TRBD1 (5 bases). The CDR3 has 14 amino acids. Deletions cut 0 bases from V and 5 bases from J, with 11 bases between. Germline V CDR1 and CDR2: SGHDT, YYEEEE. The CDR3 coding sequence is TGTGCCAGCAGCTTGGGCGGGGCTCTAACTGAAGCTTTCTTT. Its translation is CASSLGGALTEAFF. Combining the CDR3 with reference TRBV5-6 and TRBJ1-1 gives the whole variable domain DAGVTQSPTHLIKTRGQQVTLRCSPKSGHDTVSWYQQALGQGPQFIFQYYEEEERQRGNFPDRFSGHQFPNYSSELNVNALLLGDSALYLCASSLGGALTEAFFGQGTRLTVV.

The chain employs TRBV19 and TRBJ1-1, with TRBD1 matching 7 bases. V was pared by 6 bases and J by 2 bases, with 9 bases of the junction left unmatched. From germline, CDR1 is LNHDA and CDR2 SQIVND (reference sequence). CDR3 length: 15 residues. CDR3: CASSQQGPFNTEAFF. The CDR3 region has the DNA TGTGCCAGTAGCCAACAGGGGCCCTTCAACACTGAAGCTTTCTTT.

The chain joins TRBV6-5 to TRBJ2-5; D unresolved. Trimming stripped 8 bases from V and 5 bases from J, with 9 bases between. The length of the CDR3 is 11 residues. The germline V gene encodes CDR1 MNHEY and CDR2 SVGAGI. The CDR3 is CASGTRETQYF. The CDR3 coding sequence is TGTGCCAGCGGTACGAGGGAGACCCAGTACTTC.

J is TRBJ1-1 and V is TRBV19, with TRBD1 matching 7 bases. Per the germline V gene, CDR1 is LNHDA and CDR2 is SQIVND (reference sequence). The CDR3 is 16 residues long. V shed 6 bases and J 0 bases; nucleotides not matched to a gene: 10. The CDR3 region is CASSLSGGIMNTEAFF. The DNA for the CDR3 is TGTGCCAGTAGCCTCTCAGGGGGAATAATGAACACTGAAGCTTTCTTT.

The chain couples TRBV27 to TRBJ1-1, with 10 bases lining up with TRBD1. The CDR3 is 15 residues long. Germline V gene data show CDR1 as MNHEY and CDR2 as SMNVEV (reference sequence). J gave up 4 bases and V 4 bases, and 6 bases lay outside the gene matches. The CDR3 DNA is TGTGCCAGCAGTTCGGGACAGGGGTCTGGCACTGAAGCTTTCTTT. Protein sequence: CASSSGQGSGTEAFF.

This rearrangement joins TRBV15 to TRBJ2-3, with 13 bases that match TRBD2. Germline CDR1 is LNHNV and CDR2 is YYDKDF (reference sequence). Trimming took 4 bases from V and 0 from J; bases not matched to a gene: 10. This CDR3 comprises 19 residues. The CDR3 is CATSIGRTSGRPSTDTQYF. The CDR3 nucleotides are TGTGCCACCAGCATAGGCCGGACTAGCGGGAGACCAAGCACAGATACGCAGTATTTT.

In this sample, this clone turned up a few times. The V and J genes are TRBV12-5 and TRBJ1-2; tentatively, D is TRBD1 (5 bases). CDR1 is LGHNT, CDR2 FRNRAP, per germline. This CDR3 spans 16 amino acids. Trimming took off 5 bases at V and 4 bases at J, with 20 bases between the two ends. As DNA, the CDR3 is TGTGCTAGTGGTGACCCCGGGGACTCTGAGATCTATGGCTACACCTTC. The encoded protein is CASGDPGDSEIYGYTF.

The chain employs TRBV18 and TRBJ2-7; D is uncertain. The CDR3 sequence is 13 residues long. Germline V gene data show CDR1 as KGHSH and CDR2 as LQKENI. V lost 6 bases, J lost 1 base, and 10 bases lay in between. CDR3 residues: CASSPDISYEQYF. The CDR3 nucleotides are TGTGCCAGCTCCCCTGACATATCCTACGAGCAGTACTTC.

The J gene is TRBJ1-2, the V gene TRBV20-1; no reliable D call. CDR3 length: 10 residues. Germline V CDR1 and CDR2: DFQATT, SNEGSKA (reference sequence). V dropped 1 base and J dropped 10 bases, with 7 bases sitting between them. The CDR3 DNA sequence: TGCAGTGCTAGAGCCCAATCCTACACCTTC. Encoded protein: CSARAQSYTF.

The chain joins TRBV4-1 to TRBJ2-5; TRBD1 might be the D (6 bases). Germline CDR1 is MGHRA and CDR2 is YSYEKL. V lost 6 bases to trimming and J lost 4 bases, with 15 bases between them. The length of the CDR3 is 14 residues. For the CDR3, the DNA is TGCGCCAGCAGAGCCACAGGGTACCTAGAGACCCAGTACTTC. Translation: CASRATGYLETQYF.